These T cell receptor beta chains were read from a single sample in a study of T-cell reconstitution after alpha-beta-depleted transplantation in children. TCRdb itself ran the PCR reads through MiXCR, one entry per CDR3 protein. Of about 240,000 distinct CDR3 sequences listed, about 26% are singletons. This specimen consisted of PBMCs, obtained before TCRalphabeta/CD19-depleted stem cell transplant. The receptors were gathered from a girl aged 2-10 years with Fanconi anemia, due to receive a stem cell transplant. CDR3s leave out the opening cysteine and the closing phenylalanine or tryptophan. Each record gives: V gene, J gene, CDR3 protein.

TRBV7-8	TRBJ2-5	ASTPGLYSGETQY
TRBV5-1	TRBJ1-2	ASSLVSAVYGYT
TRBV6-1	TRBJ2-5	ARNSAGEQETQY
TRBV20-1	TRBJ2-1	SARQSDNRTSGIIFYNEQF
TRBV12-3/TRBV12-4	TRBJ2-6	ASSFPGSGANVLT
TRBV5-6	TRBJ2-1	ASSAPGLAYNEQF
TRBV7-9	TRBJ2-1	ASSWGQGGVDNEQF
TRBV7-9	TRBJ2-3	ASSPLVWATDTQY
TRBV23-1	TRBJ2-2	ASLDRPNTGELF
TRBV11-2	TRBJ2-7	AITGYYYEQY
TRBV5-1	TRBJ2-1	ASSYLLAEVSYNEQF
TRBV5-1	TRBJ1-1	ASSWDRGHTEAF
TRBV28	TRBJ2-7	ASSELRDSAYEQY
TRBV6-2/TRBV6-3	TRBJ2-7	ASSRTGRYEQY
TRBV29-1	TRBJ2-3	SVEGLAGGIGDTQY
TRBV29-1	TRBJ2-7	SVLEGEQY
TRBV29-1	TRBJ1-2	SVGDRVPYGYT
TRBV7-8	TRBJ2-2	ASSRKHSGTGELF
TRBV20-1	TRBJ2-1	SARGLEVYNEQF
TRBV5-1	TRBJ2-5	ASSLVSGQETQY
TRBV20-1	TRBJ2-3	SLGGAPSTDTQY
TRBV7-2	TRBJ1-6	ASSLGISPLH
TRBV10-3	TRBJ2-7	AISESGRPYEQY
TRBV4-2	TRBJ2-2	ASSQDGRLADNTGELF
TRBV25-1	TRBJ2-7	ASSVTSGRSYEQY
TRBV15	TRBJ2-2	ATSSHRRTDYAGELF
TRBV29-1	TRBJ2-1	SVEGLVYNEQF
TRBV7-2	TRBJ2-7	ASSESEDYTYEQY
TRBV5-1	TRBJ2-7	ASRHETGLSRSYEQY
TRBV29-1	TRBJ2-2	SVALADPGTGELF
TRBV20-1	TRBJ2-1	SARGPGLAAYNEQF
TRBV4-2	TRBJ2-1	ASSLSLAGGRNEQF
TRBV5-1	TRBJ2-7	ASSLEFPTYEQY
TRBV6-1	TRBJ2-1	ASSVILDRGNEQF
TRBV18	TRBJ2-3	ASSPLPAGVASTDTQY
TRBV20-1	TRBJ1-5	SARGNQPQH